This entry lists 5 T cell receptor beta chains sequenced from one sample in a study of STAT5B mutations in CD4+ large granular lymphocyte leukemia. Produced via immunoSEQ multiplex PCR; TCRdb's table is partial and in-frame only. Of tens of thousands of clones listed, more than 65% are singletons. Sequences were obtained from CD4+ T cells from blood buffy coats. The receptors were sampled from a human donor in good health.

The rearrangement joins TRBV19 to TRBJ2-1; 8 positions agree with TRBD2. The CDR3 covers 15 residues. Losses at the gene ends were 5 bases for V and 7 bases for J; bases not matched to a gene: 10. The germline V gene has CDR1 LNHDA and CDR2 SQIVND (reference sequence). The CDR3 nucleotides are TGTGCCAGTAGTTACGCCGGGACTAGAACAAATGAGCAGTTCTTC. Translating it yields CASSYAGTRTNEQFF.

The chain has TRBV2 and TRBJ2-2, with D hard to call. V was pared by 3 bases and J by 9 bases, with 8 bases between. Germline values: CDR1 SNHLY, CDR2 FYNNEI. This CDR3 region has 12 residues. The CDR3 nucleotides read TGTGCCAGCAGTGAGGGGTATTGGGAGCTGTTTTTT. Its protein is CASSEGYWELFF.

J is TRBJ1-4 and V is TRBV30; 10 nucleotides agree with TRBD1. Germline trimming cut 4 bases from V and 8 bases from J; bases unmatched to any gene: 7. Germline loops: CDR1 GTSNPN, CDR2 SVGIG (reference sequence). This CDR3 has 14 amino acids. The CDR3: CAWNSGTGVEKLFF. The CDR3 DNA reads as TGTGCCTGGAACTCGGGGACAGGGGTAGAAAAACTGTTTTTT.

The chain uses TRBV2 and TRBJ2-5; maybe TRBD2 (5 bases). Deletions cut 4 bases from V and 6 bases from J, with 9 bases between. CDR3 length equals 12 residues. Germline assignment: CDR1 SNHLY and CDR2 FYNNEI. The CDR3 loop is CASSGGLKTQYF. The CDR3 nucleotides are TGTGCCAGCAGTGGTGGACTCAAGACCCAGTACTTC. Filled out from reference TRBV2 and TRBJ2-5, the complete variable domain reads EPEVTQTPSHQVTQMGQEVILRCVPISNHLYFYWYRQILGQKVEFLVSFYNNEISEKSEIFDDQFSVERPDGSNFTLKIRSTKLEDSAMYFCASSGGLKTQYFGPGTRLLVL.

The chain employs TRBV12-5 and TRBJ2-7, with TRBD1 identical over 7 bases. The CDR3 runs to 14 residues. CDR1 and CDR2 (germline): LGHNT, FRNRAP. Trimming cost V 7 bases and J 2 bases; bases outside gene matches: 8. The CDR3 DNA reads TGTGCTAGTGCAATAGACAGGGTCACCTACGAGCAGTACTTC. This gives the protein CASAIDRVTYEQYF.